The clone carrying this TCR beta chain showed up many times. The target antigen is unknown. The authors prepared the TCRbeta library with unique molecular identifiers. A single record per CDR3 protein comes from TCRdb applying MiXCR to the PCR reads. Altogether 200,000 to 250,000 distinct CDR3 sequences are present, about 11% being singletons, with the ten largest covering about 30%. This record comes from a study of T-cell reconstitution after alpha-beta-depleted transplantation in children. Study outcomes and limitations: Elevated TCRbeta diversity at day 60 was traced, in some patients, to surviving recipient T cells and thymic progenitors. Most T-cell counts and diversity one year after the transplant came from T cells that were newly produced. Expanded clones from the graft, numbering several hundred, reportedly supplied alpha-beta T cells about two months after transplant.

Germline V lookup: CDR1 KGHSH, CDR2 LQKENI. The CDR3 loop spans 15 amino acids. V dropped 4 bases and J dropped 0 bases, with 12 bases sitting between them. V gene TRBV18 combines with J gene TRBJ1-1; possible D gene TRBD1, 6 bases. This clonotype was obtained from a child younger than two with acute myeloid leukemia, due to receive a stem cell transplant. This material consisted of PBMCs, taken before TCRalphabeta/CD19-depleted stem cell transplant. CDR3 sequence: CASSLGQPMNTEAFF. The CDR3 DNA reads TGTGCCAGCTCACTCGGACAGCCCATGAACACTGAAGCTTTCTTT.